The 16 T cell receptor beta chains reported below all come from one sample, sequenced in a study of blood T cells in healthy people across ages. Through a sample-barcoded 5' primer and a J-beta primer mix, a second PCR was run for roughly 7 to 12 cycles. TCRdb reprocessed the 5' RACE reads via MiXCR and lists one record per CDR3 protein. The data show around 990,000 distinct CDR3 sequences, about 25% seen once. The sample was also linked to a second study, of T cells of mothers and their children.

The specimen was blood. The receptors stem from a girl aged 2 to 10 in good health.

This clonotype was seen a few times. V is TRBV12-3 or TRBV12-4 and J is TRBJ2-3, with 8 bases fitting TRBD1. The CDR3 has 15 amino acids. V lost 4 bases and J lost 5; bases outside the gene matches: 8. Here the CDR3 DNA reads TGTGCCAGCAGTTACGGACAGGGTCGGGAAGATACGCAGTATTTT. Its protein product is CASSYGQGREDTQYF.

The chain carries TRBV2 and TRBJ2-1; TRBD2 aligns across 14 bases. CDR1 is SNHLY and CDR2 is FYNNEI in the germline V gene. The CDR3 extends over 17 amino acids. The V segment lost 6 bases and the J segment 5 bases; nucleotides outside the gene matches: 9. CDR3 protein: CASRTGLAGVSNNEQFF. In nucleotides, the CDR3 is TGTGCCAGCAGGACGGGACTAGCGGGAGTGTCTAACAATGAGCAGTTCTTC.

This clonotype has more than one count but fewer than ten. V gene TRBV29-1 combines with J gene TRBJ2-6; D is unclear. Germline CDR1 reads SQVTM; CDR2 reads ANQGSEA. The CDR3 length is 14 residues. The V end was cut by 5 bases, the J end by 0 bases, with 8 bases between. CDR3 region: CSVMPPSGANVLTF. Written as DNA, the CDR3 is TGCAGCGTTATGCCACCCTCTGGGGCCAACGTCCTGACTTTC.

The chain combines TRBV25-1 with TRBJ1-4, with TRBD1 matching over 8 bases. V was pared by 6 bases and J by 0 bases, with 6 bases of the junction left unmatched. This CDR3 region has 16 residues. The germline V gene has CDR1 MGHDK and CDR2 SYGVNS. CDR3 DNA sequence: TGTGCCAGCAGAACCGGGACAGGAACAACTAATGAAAAACTGTTTTTT. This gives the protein CASRTGTGTTNEKLFF.

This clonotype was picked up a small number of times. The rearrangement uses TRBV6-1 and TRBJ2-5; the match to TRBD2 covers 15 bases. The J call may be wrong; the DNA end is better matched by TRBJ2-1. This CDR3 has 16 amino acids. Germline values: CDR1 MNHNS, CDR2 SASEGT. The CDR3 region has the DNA TGTGCCAGCAAGTGGGGACTAGCGGGAGGCCAGAATGAGCAGTTCTTC. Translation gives CASKWGLAGGQNEQFF.

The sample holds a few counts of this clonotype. This CDR3 reads CASSHVDVDAGELFF. CDR3 DNA sequence: TGTGCCAGCAGTCACGTCGACGTCGATGCCGGGGAGCTGTTTTTT. The chain recombines TRBV6-5 with TRBJ2-2; no reliable D call. Trimming took 5 bases from V and 6 from J, leaving 16 bases between them. CDR1 and CDR2 from the germline V gene are MNHEY and SVGAGI. This CDR3 is built from 15 residues.

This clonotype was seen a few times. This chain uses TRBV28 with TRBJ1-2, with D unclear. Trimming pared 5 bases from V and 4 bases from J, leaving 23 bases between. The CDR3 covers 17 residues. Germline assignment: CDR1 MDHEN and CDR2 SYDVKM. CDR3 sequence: CASSPRFGRSLIYGYTF. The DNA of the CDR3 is TGTGCCAGCAGTCCCCGGTTTGGACGGTCCCTGATCTATGGCTACACCTTC.

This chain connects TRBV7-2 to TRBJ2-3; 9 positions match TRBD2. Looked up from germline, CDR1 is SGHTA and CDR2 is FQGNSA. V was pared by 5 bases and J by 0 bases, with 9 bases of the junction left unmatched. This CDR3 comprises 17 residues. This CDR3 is CASSLIHLAGSTDTQYF. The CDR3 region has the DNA TGTGCCAGCAGCCTGATACACCTAGCGGGGAGCACAGATACGCAGTATTTT.

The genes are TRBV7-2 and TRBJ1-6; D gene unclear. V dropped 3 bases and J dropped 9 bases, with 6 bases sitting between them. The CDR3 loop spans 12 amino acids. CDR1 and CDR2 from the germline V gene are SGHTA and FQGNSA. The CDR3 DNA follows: TGTGCCAGCAGCTTGGGCGCTTCACCCCTCCACTTT. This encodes CASSLGASPLHF.

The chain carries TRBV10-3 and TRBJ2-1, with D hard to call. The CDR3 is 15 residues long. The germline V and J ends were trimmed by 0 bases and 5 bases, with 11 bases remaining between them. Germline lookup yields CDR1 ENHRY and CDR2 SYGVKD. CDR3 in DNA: TGTGCCATCAGTGAGTCGATAGGCAGGAACAATGAGCAGTTCTTC. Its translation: CAISESIGRNNEQFF.

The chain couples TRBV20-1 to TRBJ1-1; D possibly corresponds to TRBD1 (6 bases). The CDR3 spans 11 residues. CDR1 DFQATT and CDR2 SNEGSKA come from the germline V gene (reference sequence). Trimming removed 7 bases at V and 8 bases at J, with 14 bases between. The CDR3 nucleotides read TGCAGTGTCAGCGGGGGCCCCGAAGCTTTCTTT. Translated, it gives CSVSGGPEAFF.

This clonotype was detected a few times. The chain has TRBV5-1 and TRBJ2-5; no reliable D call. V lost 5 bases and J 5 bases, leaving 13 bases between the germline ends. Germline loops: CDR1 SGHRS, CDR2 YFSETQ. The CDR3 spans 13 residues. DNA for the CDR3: TGCGCCAGCAGAGAGGCCTCCCGGGAGACCCAGTACTTC. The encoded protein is CASREASRETQYF.

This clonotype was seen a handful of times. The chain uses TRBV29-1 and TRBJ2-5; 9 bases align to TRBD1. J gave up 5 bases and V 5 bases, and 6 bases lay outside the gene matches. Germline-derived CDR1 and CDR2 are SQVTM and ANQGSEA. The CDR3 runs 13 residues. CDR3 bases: TGCAGCGTTCCGGGACAGGGTATGGAGACCCAGTACTTC. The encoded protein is CSVPGQGMETQYF.

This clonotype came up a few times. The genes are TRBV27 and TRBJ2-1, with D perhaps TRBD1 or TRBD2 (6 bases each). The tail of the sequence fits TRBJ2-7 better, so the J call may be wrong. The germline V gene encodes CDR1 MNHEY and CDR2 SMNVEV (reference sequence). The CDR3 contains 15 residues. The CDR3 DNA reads TGTGCCAGCAGTATTACCCAGAGGGGGAGGTACGAGCAGTACTTC. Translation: CASSITQRGRYEQYF.

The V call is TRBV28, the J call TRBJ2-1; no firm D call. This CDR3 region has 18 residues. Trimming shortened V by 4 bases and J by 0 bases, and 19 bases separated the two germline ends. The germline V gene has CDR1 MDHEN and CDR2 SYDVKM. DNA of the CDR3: TGTGCCAGCAGTTCACCCTCACTACCCCAGAGCTCCTACAATGAGCAGTTCTTC. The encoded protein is CASSSPSLPQSSYNEQFF.

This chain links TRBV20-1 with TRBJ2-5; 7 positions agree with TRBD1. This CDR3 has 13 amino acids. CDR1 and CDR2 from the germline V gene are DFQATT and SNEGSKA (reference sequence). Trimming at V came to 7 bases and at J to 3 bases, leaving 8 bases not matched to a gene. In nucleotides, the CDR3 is TGCAGTGGGTCGATCAGGGGGAAAGAGACCCAGTACTTC. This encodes CSGSIRGKETQYF.